The 24 T cell receptor beta chains in this list originate from one sample, sequenced in a study of blood T cell repertoires in COVID-19 (dated by TCRdb to about 2020). Receptor libraries were prepared by the immunoSEQ multiplex PCR assay. TCRdb's version of the immuneACCESS table is confined to in-frame rearrangements and falls short of the full clone set. An unresolved V gene accounts for under half of the shortfall where checked; the remainder is of unknown origin. In this sample the table shows approximately 350,000 clones, 83% of which occur a single time. The ten largest clones take up around 5% of the sample. The sample was PBMCs or T cells enriched from blood (not recorded which). Source of these receptors: a woman in her forties or fifties who had recovered from COVID-19.

The CDR3 reads CASSKSSYEQYF. The CDR3 DNA reads TGTGCCAGCAGTAAGAGCTCCTACGAGCAGTACTTC. The chain combines TRBV2 with TRBJ2-7; unclear D gene. The V gene lost 5 bases and the J gene lost 0 bases, with 5 bases spanning the gap. CDR3 length: 12 residues. In germline, CDR1 is SNHLY, CDR2 FYNNEI.

Here the CDR3 DNA reads TGTGCCTGGAGCCACGCGGGTAATTCACCCCTCCACTTT. Amino acid sequence: CAWSHAGNSPLHF. The J gene is TRBJ1-6, the V gene TRBV30; no definite D call. This CDR3 is 13 amino acids long. The V and J ends lost 3 bases and 6 bases respectively, with 9 bases between them. Germline V gene sequence: CDR1 GTSNPN, CDR2 SVGIG (reference sequence).

The chain couples TRBV15 to TRBJ1-6; possible D gene TRBD1, 5 bases. The CDR3 totals 15 residues. CDR1 LNHNV and CDR2 YYDKDF come from the germline V gene (reference sequence). V lost 3 bases and J lost 9, with 15 bases in between. This chain's CDR3 is CATSSGRGVGSPLHF. The DNA for the CDR3 is TGTGCCACCAGCAGCGGTCGGGGGGTAGGTTCACCCCTCCACTTT.

V and J are TRBV3-1 (or the pseudogene TRBV3-2) and TRBJ1-2; 8 positions match TRBD1. Germline-derived CDR1 and CDR2 are LGHDT and YNNKEL (reference sequence). The CDR3 has 13 residues. With 1 base clipped from V and 9 bases from J, the junction kept 4 bases outside the gene matches. The CDR3 here is CASSQGTGSSYTF. The CDR3 bases are TGTGCCAGCAGCCAAGGGACAGGGAGTAGCTACACCTTC.

The chain recombines TRBV6-4 with TRBJ1-6, with no clear D. V was trimmed by 6 bases and J by 9 bases, leaving 12 bases between them. Germline assignment: CDR1 MRHNA and CDR2 SNTAGT. This CDR3 contains 13 residues. The CDR3: CASSPNPGSPLHF. CDR3 nucleotides: TGTGCCAGCAGCCCTAACCCCGGTTCACCCCTCCACTTT.

V gene TRBV6-5 combines with J gene TRBJ1-2, with D maybe TRBD1 (6 bases). CDR3 length: 15 residues. The V end was cut by 5 bases, the J end by 6 bases, with 19 bases between. Germline V lookup: CDR1 MNHEY, CDR2 SVGAGI. The CDR3 coding sequence is TGTGCCAGCAGTCCAGGAGCGGCAGGGGAACATGGCTACACCTTC. Translating gives CASSPGAAGEHGYTF.

The chain is built from TRBV29-1 and TRBJ1-2; D unresolved. Trimming pared 6 bases from V and 7 bases from J, leaving 12 bases between. This CDR3 spans 11 amino acids. The germline CDR1 and CDR2 sequences are SQVTM and ANQGSEA. This CDR3 is CSVYKTRGYTF. CDR3 DNA: TGCAGCGTCTATAAGACTCGTGGCTACACCTTC.

The chain uses TRBV9 and TRBJ1-3; D might be TRBD1 (5 bases). The CDR3 is made up of 15 amino acids. V lost 4 bases and J 0 bases, leaving 11 bases between the germline ends. Germline CDR1 reads SGDLS; CDR2 reads YYNGEE. In DNA, the CDR3 is TGTGCCAGCAGCCCTGGACACCTCTCTGGAAACACCATATATTTT. This codes for CASSPGHLSGNTIYF.

The rearrangement uses TRBV7-2 and TRBJ2-1; 11 positions match TRBD2. CDR3 length: 15 amino acids. Germline CDR1 and CDR2: SGHTA and FQGNSA. The J segment lost 4 bases and the V segment lost 5 bases, leaving 4 bases of the junction unmatched. The CDR3 DNA reads as TGTGCCAGCAGCGTAACTAGCGGGAGATACAATGAGCAGTTCTTC. Its protein is CASSVTSGRYNEQFF.

This chain's CDR3 is CASSLNRGHGYTF. DNA of the CDR3: TGTGCCAGCAGCTTGAACAGGGGGCACGGCTACACCTTC. J is TRBJ1-2 and V is TRBV7-2; TRBD1 matches 9 bases. The CDR3 totals 13 residues. Germline loops: CDR1 SGHTA, CDR2 FQGNSA. With V trimmed by 3 bases and J by 8 bases, 4 bases remained unmatched.

This clone was detected only a few times. The chain joins TRBV29-1 to TRBJ2-2, with D hard to call. Between the trimmed V and J ends, which lost 4 bases and 5 bases, there was a span of 11 bases. The CDR3 extends over 13 amino acids. Per germline, CDR1 SQVTM and CDR2 ANQGSEA. The DNA of the CDR3 is TGCAGCGTTGCAGGAAAGCTTACCGGGGAGCTGTTTTTT. It encodes CSVAGKLTGELFF.

This clone was seen a single time. This chain links TRBV6-2 or TRBV6-3 with TRBJ2-1, with 8 positions matching TRBD2. CDR1 is MNHEY and CDR2 is SVGEGT in the germline V gene. With 5 bases clipped from V and 7 bases from J, the junction kept 16 bases outside the gene matches. The CDR3 covers 17 residues. CDR3 sequence: CASSPPQQAGLDNEQFF. CDR3 DNA sequence: TGTGCCAGCAGTCCGCCTCAGCAAGCGGGACTAGATAATGAGCAGTTCTTC.

The rearrangement joins TRBV7-8 to TRBJ2-1, with TRBD1 identical over 8 bases. Germline-derived CDR1 and CDR2 are SGHVS and FQNEAQ. Trimming removed 5 bases from V and 3 bases from J; junction bases left unmatched: 6. The CDR3 extends over 15 amino acids. CDR3 DNA sequence: TGTGCCAGCAGCCGAGGACAGGGCAACTACAATGAGCAGTTCTTC. Translation gives CASSRGQGNYNEQFF.

V usage is TRBV27 and J usage is TRBJ2-7, with 9 bases matching TRBD2. Germline CDR1 reads MNHEY; CDR2 reads SMNVEV (reference sequence). The CDR3 is 16 amino acids. The V gene end was trimmed by 6 bases and the J gene end by 3 bases; junction bases not matched to a gene: 12. The CDR3 region has the DNA TGTGCCAGCAGCAGAAACCCGACTAGCGGAATCTACGAGCAGTACTTC. Translation gives CASSRNPTSGIYEQYF.

This clone was picked up a small number of times. This chain joins TRBV6-2 or TRBV6-3 and TRBJ2-1; 8 bases are a match to TRBD2. The CDR3 spans 14 residues. In germline, CDR1 is MNHEY, CDR2 SVGEGT. Germline trimming cut 3 bases from V and 7 bases from J; bases unmatched to any gene: 5. CDR3 sequence: CASSYFGGGNEQFF. CDR3 DNA: TGTGCCAGCAGTTATTTTGGCGGGGGGAATGAGCAGTTCTTC.

This rearrangement joins TRBV7-2 to TRBJ2-7; tentative D call: TRBD2 (6 bases). The V end lost 6 bases, the J end lost 2 bases, and 17 bases lay between the germline ends. This CDR3 contains 15 residues. Germline CDR1 is SGHTA and CDR2 is FQGNSA. DNA of the CDR3: TGTGCCAGCAGTCGGGGACTTCCTCCAACCTACGAGCAGTACTTC. Translated, it gives CASSRGLPPTYEQYF.

The chain recombines TRBV7-2 with TRBJ2-3; 12 nucleotides line up with TRBD1. CDR3 length: 16 amino acids. With V trimmed by 2 bases and J by 10 bases, 10 bases remained unmatched. The V gene's germline CDR1 is SGHTA and CDR2 FQGNSA. CDR3 nucleotide sequence: TGTGCCAGCAGCTTAAAAGGGACAGGGGGCCCAACAGCGCAGTATTTT. It codes for CASSLKGTGGPTAQYF. Full variable domain (remainder filled in from reference TRBV7-2 and TRBJ2-3): GAGVSQSPSNKVTEKGKDVELRCDPISGHTALYWYRQSLGQGLEFLIYFQGNSAPDKSGLPSDRFSAERTGGSVSTLTIQRTQQEDSAVYLCASSLKGTGGPTAQYFGPGTRLTVL.

This clone is deemed medium-sized (0.01 to 0.1%). The gene calls are TRBV5-5 and TRBJ1-3, with D maybe TRBD1 (5 bases). Per germline, CDR1 SGHKS and CDR2 YYEKEE (reference sequence). V lost 7 bases and J 3 bases, leaving 20 bases between the germline ends. The CDR3 runs 16 residues. The DNA of the CDR3 is TGTGCCAGCCGGCGGGACCAATTGGGCGGTGGAAACACCATATATTTT. Translated, it gives CASRRDQLGGGNTIYF.

The gene calls are TRBV3-1 (or the pseudogene TRBV3-2) and TRBJ1-2, with 7 bases matching TRBD1. Germline CDR1 LGHDT, CDR2 YNNKEL (reference sequence). This CDR3 has 15 residues. Germline trimming cut 6 bases from V and 0 bases from J; bases unmatched to any gene: 7. This CDR3 is CASRSGQPSNYGYTF. CDR3 DNA: TGTGCCAGCAGGTCGGGACAGCCCTCTAACTATGGCTACACCTTC.

This clone was observed a single time. This chain connects TRBV25-1 to TRBJ2-7; 11 nucleotides align to TRBD2. The CDR3 totals 18 residues. Germline assignment: CDR1 MGHDK and CDR2 SYGVNS. V trimming: 4 bases; J trimming: 3 bases; junction bases outside the gene matches: 14. CDR3 in amino acids: CASSAYTSGRVTGYEQYF. Here the CDR3 DNA reads TGTGCCAGCAGTGCTTATACTAGCGGGAGAGTAACGGGCTACGAGCAGTACTTC.

As for this clone: The sample has other DNA sequences that encode this CDR3 too. The rearrangement uses TRBV9 and TRBJ1-3; D remains ambiguous. This CDR3 comprises 15 residues. V was clipped by 0 bases and J by 4 bases, with 11 bases between them. Germline CDR1 is SGDLS and CDR2 is YYNGEE. CDR3 sequence (DNA): TGTGCCAGCAGCGTAGCGTCCGGAGCCGGAAACACCATATATTTT. This translates into CASSVASGAGNTIYF.

V and J are TRBV4-3 and TRBJ1-1; D might be TRBD1 (5 bases). This CDR3 is built from 17 residues. The V end was cut by 2 bases, the J end by 5 bases, with 21 bases between. Germline CDR1 is LGHNA and CDR2 is YSLEER. CDR3 in DNA: TGCGCCAGCAGCCAACAAATCCGGGGCGGGAAAGGGACTGAAGCTTTCTTT. Translated: CASSQQIRGGKGTEAFF.

The CDR3 loop reads CASSFNVGTGELFF. The CDR3 bases are TGTGCCAGCAGCTTTAATGTCGGCACCGGGGAGCTGTTTTTT. V and J are TRBV5-8 and TRBJ2-2; D gene unclear. V was pared by 2 bases and J by 4 bases, with 9 bases between. Germline values: CDR1 SGHTS, CDR2 YDEGEE. This CDR3 has 14 residues.

The rearrangement joins TRBV5-1 to TRBJ1-3; D not certain. Trimming shortened V by 4 bases and J by 0 bases, and 11 bases separated the two germline ends. Germline V gene lookup returns CDR1 SGHRS and CDR2 YFSETQ. The CDR3 contains 15 residues. The CDR3 sequence: CASSPEGGSGNTIYF. CDR3 DNA: TGCGCCAGCAGCCCGGAAGGCGGCTCTGGAAACACCATATATTTT.